This passage covers 10 T cell receptor beta chains from one sample sequenced in a study of low-dose radiotherapy and immunotherapy resistance in tumors (dated by TCRdb to the early 2020s). The time point label for this specimen denotes: after trial treatment. The treatment or condition label for this specimen denotes: LDRT plus nivolumab, ipilimumab, low-dose cyclophosphamide and aspirin (RACIN trial). The reads were generated on an Illumina HiSeq 2500. First-strand cDNA was synthesized using Superscript III and a set of TRAV- and TRBV-specific primers, so that both TCRalpha and TCRbeta chains were covered. TCRs were amplified with Phusion for approximately 19 PCR cycles using a constant-region primer together with the adapter attached to the V primers. TCRdb reworked the public reads: Q25 trimming with fastp, MiXCR clone assembly, productive beta chains retained. Rows merge per CDR3 protein into single entries with the most common DNA and genes. This sample gives tens of thousands of distinct CDR3 sequences in total; around a sixth of them show up just once. Of the sample, approximately 1.5% falls within the top ten clones.

The material was PBMCs, obtained after low-dose radiotherapy plus immunotherapy. These receptors were collected from a male donor with prostate cancer.

The gene calls are TRBV24-1 and TRBJ2-5; 11 nucleotides line up with TRBD2. Per the germline V gene, CDR1 is KGHDR and CDR2 is SFDVKD. The V gene end was trimmed by 7 bases and the J gene end by 5 bases; junction bases not matched to a gene: 17. This CDR3 has 18 amino acids. CDR3 loop: CATSAAGTSGGGGETQYF. In DNA, the CDR3 is TGTGCCACCAGCGCCGCCGGGACTAGCGGAGGGGGAGGGGAGACCCAGTACTTC.

This clonotype was recorded at least ten times. The chain carries TRBV20-1 and TRBJ1-3; D is unresolved. The CDR3 totals 14 residues. Germline CDR1 DFQATT, CDR2 SNEGSKA (reference sequence). Trimming removed 3 bases at V and 0 bases at J, with 9 bases between. The CDR3 loop is CSASPDTSGNTIYF. The CDR3, as DNA: TGCAGTGCTAGCCCCGACACCTCTGGAAACACCATATATTTT.

The CDR3 is CASSISRQGAGTEAFF. The CDR3 DNA reads as TGTGCCAGTAGTATAAGCCGGCAGGGGGCCGGCACTGAAGCTTTCTTT. This chain uses TRBV19 with TRBJ1-1; 8 bases line up with TRBD1. This CDR3 region has 16 residues. V lost 2 bases, J lost 4 bases, and 9 bases stayed unmatched. In germline, CDR1 is LNHDA, CDR2 SQIVND (reference sequence).

This clonotype was counted ten times or more. The chain joins TRBV27 to TRBJ2-7; TRBD2 aligns across 10 bases. Losses at the gene ends were 8 bases for V and 1 base for J; bases not matched to a gene: 8. The germline V gene encodes CDR1 MNHEY and CDR2 SMNVEV (reference sequence). CDR3 length equals 15 residues. The chain's CDR3 is CASGLAGAGSYEQYF. The DNA of the CDR3 is TGTGCCAGCGGGCTAGCGGGAGCGGGATCCTACGAGCAGTACTTC.

This clonotype appeared many times. The chain joins TRBV6-2 or TRBV6-3 to TRBJ2-2; D unresolved. The V end was cut by 5 bases, the J end by 5 bases, with 6 bases between. CDR1 is MNHEY, CDR2 SVGEGT, per germline. The CDR3 totals 12 residues. CDR3 DNA: TGTGCCAGCAGTGTTAGGACCGGGGAGCTGTTTTTT. Its translation: CASSVRTGELFF.

This clonotype showed up many times. This sequence joins TRBV7-9 and TRBJ2-7, with no clear D. Trimming pared 1 base from V and 7 bases from J, leaving 8 bases between. CDR1 SEHNR and CDR2 FQNEAQ come from the germline V gene (reference sequence). CDR3 length equals 12 residues. The CDR3 DNA reads as TGTGCCAGCAGCTTAGACCGGGTAGAGCAGTACTTC. Its protein is CASSLDRVEQYF.

This clonotype appeared many times. The chain recombines TRBV4-3 with TRBJ2-3; no clear D. The CDR3 length is 19 residues. From germline, CDR1 is LGHNA and CDR2 YSLEER. Trimming cost V 0 bases and J 0 bases, with 19 bases left between them. CDR3 amino acids: CASSQDVPRGRSSTDTQYF. The CDR3 DNA sequence: TGCGCCAGCAGCCAAGATGTTCCACGTGGCAGGTCTAGCACAGATACGCAGTATTTT.

This clonotype was recorded many times. V usage is TRBV6-5 and J usage is TRBJ2-7; TRBD2 matches 11 bases. Germline V gene data show CDR1 as MNHEY and CDR2 as SVGAGI. After removal of 0 bases from V and 3 bases from J, the junction contained 7 bases not matched to a gene. The CDR3 totals 17 residues. The CDR3: CASSYSRPGTSGYEQYF. The CDR3 DNA sequence: TGTGCCAGCAGTTACTCGAGGCCCGGGACTAGCGGCTACGAGCAGTACTTC.

This clonotype showed up many times. V and J are TRBV20-1 and TRBJ2-7, with 7 bases matching TRBD2. V shed 6 bases and J 3 bases; nucleotides not matched to a gene: 14. The CDR3 consists of 15 residues. CDR1 is DFQATT, CDR2 SNEGSKA, per germline (reference sequence). CDR3 sequence reads: CSALGGGRWSYEQYF. DNA for the CDR3: TGCAGTGCGCTTGGGGGGGGAAGATGGAGCTACGAGCAGTACTTC.

This clonotype was found many times. The chain uses TRBV12-3 or TRBV12-4 and TRBJ2-7; TRBD1 agrees at 7 bases. This CDR3 region has 14 residues. With 6 bases clipped from V and 3 bases from J, the junction kept 8 bases outside the gene matches. As DNA, the CDR3 is TGTGCCAGCAGCAACCGGGGACAGATCTACGAGCAGTACTTC. This sequence encodes CASSNRGQIYEQYF.